This T cell receptor beta chain was observed in a study of T cell responses to AZD1222 COVID-19 vaccine. Study outcomes and limitations: The donor group comprised mostly white British people and more females; the analysis possibly underestimated clonal diversity. Baseline serostatus was positive in only a handful of AZD1222 recipients. Only after the peak T cell response were repertoires sampled. Spike-specific TCR breadth and depth rose after two AZD1222 doses.

The table came from immunoSEQ multiplex PCR; TCRdb's copy has only in-frame clones and leaves some out. The sample shows some 130,000 clones, approximately 84% of them seen only once. This CDR3 comprises 13 residues. Trimming cost V 3 bases and J 7 bases, with 12 bases left between them. Germline values: CDR1 MGHDK, CDR2 SYGVNS. Details on this clone: Its antigen remains unknown.

Material: peripheral blood, obtained on day 0 of AZD1222 vaccination. The chain joins TRBV25-1 to TRBJ1-1; D is ambiguous. This receptor was taken from an adult in good health. The CDR3 DNA follows: TGTGCCAGCAGTGATTGGGGAGTGGATGAAGCTTTCTTT. Protein product: CASSDWGVDEAFF. Together with reference TRBV25-1 and TRBJ1-1, the CDR3 gives the full variable domain: EADIYQTPRYLVIGTGKKITLECSQTMGHDKMYWYQQDPGMELHLIHYSYGVNSTEKGDLSSESTVSRIRTEHFPLTLESARPSHTSQYLCASSDWGVDEAFFGQGTRLTVV.